The rows below give T cell receptor beta chains drawn from one sample of a study of shared clonotypes between healthy human individuals. Assay: immunoSEQ multiplex PCR; the TCRdb copy retains only in-frame clones and omits some. The sample has some 2.1 million clones; approximately 92% are singletons. What was sequenced was naive CD8+ T cells from PBMCs. These TCRs come from a man aged 18 to 29 in good health. Some clones in this sample may be carry-over from other donors' samples. Both conserved end residues are part of each CDR3. Fields, in order: V gene, clone size, J gene, D gene, CDR3 protein, CDR3 DNA. D genes are given only for firm matches. Part of the rows lack a size; the others show once, few, many or a class for expanded clones.

>TRBV4-3|NA|TRBJ2-2|NA
CASSPLAGEFAGELFF
TGCGCCAGCAGCCCCCTGGCCGGGGAGTTCGCCGGGGAGCTGTTTTTT
>TRBV4-2|NA|TRBJ1-1|NA
CASSQGPSGGEAFF
TGTGCCAGCAGCCAAGGGCCCTCCGGAGGGGAAGCTTTCTTT
>TRBV7-9|NA|TRBJ2-7|NA
CASSLAPMEGGMAYEQYF
TGTGCCAGCAGCTTAGCACCCATGGAAGGGGGGATGGCCTACGAGCAGTACTTC
>TRBV9|NA|TRBJ1-2|NA
CASSGGTYPSAGYGYTF
TGTGCCAGCAGCGGAGGGACATACCCGTCGGCGGGCTATGGCTACACCTTC
>TRBV6-5|few|TRBJ1-1|NA
CASSYRSATEAFF
TGTGCCAGCAGTTATCGGTCCGCCACTGAAGCTTTCTTT
>TRBV11-2|NA|TRBJ2-1|TRBD1
CASSSDRGLSYNEQFF
TGTGCCAGCAGCTCGGACAGGGGGCTATCTTACAATGAGCAGTTCTTC
>TRBV27|NA|TRBJ2-1|NA
CASSLFGPNEQFF
TGTGCCAGCAGTTTATTCGGTCCCAATGAGCAGTTCTTC
>TRBV7-9|NA|TRBJ2-5|TRBD1
CASSFGETGTDF
TGTGCCAGCAGCTTTGGGGAAACCGGGACAGACTTC
>TRBV7-2|NA|TRBJ2-2|NA
CASNIYRELDGELFF
TGTGCCAGCAACATCTACAGGGAATTGGACGGGGAGCTGTTTTTT
>TRBV27|NA|TRBJ1-2|NA
CASSLAGAPDGYTF
TGTGCCAGCAGTCTCGCAGGGGCCCCCGATGGCTACACCTTC
>TRBV19|NA|TRBJ2-5|NA
CASNGIPGETQYF
TGTGCCAGTAATGGGATTCCCGGGGAGACCCAGTACTTC
>TRBV6-5|NA|TRBJ1-1|NA
CASSYIGSLNTEAFF
TGTGCCAGCAGTTATATAGGCAGCTTGAACACTGAAGCTTTCTTT
>TRBV7-8|NA|TRBJ2-1|TRBD1
CASSPHRGRVNEQFF
TGTGCCAGCAGCCCTCACAGGGGGCGGGTAAATGAGCAGTTCTTC
>TRBV7-8|NA|TRBJ2-1|TRBD2
CASSLATSGPYNEQFF
TGTGCCAGCAGCTTAGCTACTAGCGGACCCTACAATGAGCAGTTCTTC
>TRBV5-5|once|TRBJ2-7|TRBD2
CASSLIPAGNYEQYF
TGTGCCAGCAGCTTAATCCCAGCGGGAAACTACGAGCAGTACTTC
>TRBV9|NA|TRBJ1-2|TRBD1
CASSPGQGSPSRRYTF
TGTGCCAGCAGCCCAGGACAGGGTTCCCCCTCACGTCGCTACACCTTC
>TRBV19|NA|TRBJ1-2|TRBD1
CASSLTGGNYGYTF
TGTGCCAGTAGTTTGACAGGGGGGAACTATGGCTACACCTTC
>TRBV6-9|NA|TRBJ2-7|NA
CAWSYEQYF
TGTGCCTGGTCCTACGAGCAGTACTTC
>TRBV4-3|NA|TRBJ1-3|NA
CASTGGRSGNTIYF
TGCGCCAGCACCGGGGGGCGCTCTGGAAACACCATATATTTT
>TRBV28|NA|TRBJ2-1|TRBD1
CASSPTGTVDEQFF
TGTGCCAGCAGTCCGACAGGGACGGTAGATGAGCAGTTCTTC
>TRBV6-5|NA|TRBJ2-1|TRBD1
CASSYSDRLDEQFF
TGTGCCAGCAGTTACTCGGACAGGCTCGATGAGCAGTTCTTC
>TRBV28|NA|TRBJ2-3|NA
CASSQTTSRIIDTQYF
TGTGCCAGCAGCCAGACTACGTCCAGGATCATAGATACGCAGTATTTT
>TRBV4-1|NA|TRBJ2-5|TRBD1
CASSHDRTGVDRETQYF
TGCGCCAGCAGCCATGACCGAACAGGGGTGGATAGAGAGACCCAGTACTTC
>TRBV5-1|NA|TRBJ2-7|NA
CASSLAWRNSYEQYF
TGCGCCAGCAGCTTGGCCTGGCGGAACTCCTACGAGCAGTACTTC
>TRBV7-9|NA|TRBJ2-1|NA
CASSLGWNEQFF
TGTGCCAGCAGCTTAGGTTGGAATGAGCAGTTCTTC
>TRBV7-9|once|TRBJ1-2|NA
CASSFGHSTF
TGTGCCAGCAGCTTCGGACATAGTACCTTC
>TRBV29-1|NA|TRBJ1-2|NA
CSVWRGAYGYTF
TGCAGCGTTTGGAGGGGTGCCTATGGCTACACCTTC
>TRBV27|NA|TRBJ2-1|TRBD2
CASIQAGAHGEQFF
TGTGCCAGCATTCAGGCGGGAGCGCATGGTGAGCAGTTCTTC
>TRBV28|NA|TRBJ1-1|NA
CASSLPGAGTEAFF
TGTGCCAGCAGTTTACCGGGGGCGGGCACTGAAGCTTTCTTT
>TRBV9|NA|TRBJ1-1|NA
CASSVDWGGTEAFF
TGTGCCAGCAGCGTAGACTGGGGGGGCACTGAAGCTTTCTTT
>TRBV12-5|NA|TRBJ1-2|TRBD1
CASGLDPTGGLGGYTF
TGTGCTAGTGGTTTGGACCCGACAGGGGGTCTGGGAGGCTACACCTTC
>TRBV5-8|NA|TRBJ2-7|TRBD1
CASSFPRTGFPYEQYF
TGTGCCAGCAGCTTCCCTCGGACAGGGTTTCCCTACGAGCAGTACTTC
>TRBV13|NA|TRBJ2-7|TRBD1
CASSLLDRDSPYEQYF
TGTGCCAGCAGCTTACTGGACAGGGACAGTCCCTACGAGCAGTACTTC
>TRBV10-3|NA|TRBJ2-1|TRBD2
CAISEGGGRAYNEQFF
TGTGCCATCAGTGAAGGGGGCGGGAGGGCTTACAATGAGCAGTTCTTC
>TRBV10-3|NA|TRBJ2-3|TRBD2
CAITLTSGTDTQYF
TGTGCCATCACCTTGACTAGCGGCACAGATACGCAGTATTTT
>TRBV25-1|NA|TRBJ1-2|NA
CASSEYDQMSNYGYTF
TGTGCCAGCAGTGAATATGATCAGATGAGCAACTATGGCTACACCTTC
>TRBV28|NA|TRBJ1-5|TRBD1
CASSPRDRAYQPQHF
TGTGCCAGCAGTCCCCGGGACAGGGCCTATCAGCCCCAGCATTTT
>TRBV13|once|TRBJ2-7|NA
CASSPGQNYEQYF
TGTGCCAGCAGCCCAGGACAAAACTACGAGCAGTACTTC
>TRBV6-4|NA|TRBJ1-4|NA
CASSGGAGMVSNEKLFF
TGTGCCAGCAGTGGGGGGGCAGGGATGGTAAGTAATGAAAAACTGTTTTTT
>TRBV11-2|once|TRBJ2-7|TRBD2
CASSYTSGSSYEQYF
TGTGCCAGCAGCTACACTAGCGGGAGCTCCTACGAGCAGTACTTC
>TRBV7-2|NA|TRBJ2-7|NA
CASSLGLRGSSYEQYF
TGTGCCAGCAGCTTAGGCCTCCGGGGTTCATCCTACGAGCAGTACTTC
>TRBV27|NA|TRBJ2-5|NA
CASSPSRISLQETQYF
TGTGCCAGCAGTCCGAGCCGGATCTCGTTACAAGAGACCCAGTACTTC
>TRBV18|NA|TRBJ2-1|NA
CASSPPRLSGSYNEQFF
TGTGCCAGCTCACCACCTAGGCTTAGTGGCTCCTACAATGAGCAGTTCTTC
>TRBV6-5|NA|TRBJ2-2|NA
CASSYNPGATGELFF
TGTGCCAGCAGTTACAACCCGGGGGCCACCGGGGAGCTGTTTTTT
>TRBV27|once|TRBJ2-1|TRBD2
CASRPPVGAGNNEQFF
TGTGCCAGCAGGCCCCCCGTTGGAGCGGGGAACAATGAGCAGTTCTTC
>TRBV4-1|NA|TRBJ2-3|TRBD2
CASSQGSGADTQYF
TGCGCCAGCAGCCAAGGAAGCGGGGCAGATACGCAGTATTTT
>TRBV15|once|TRBJ1-1|NA
CATSTNSMNTEAFF
TGTGCCACCAGCACAAACAGCATGAACACTGAAGCTTTCTTT
>TRBV4-1|NA|TRBJ2-7|TRBD1
CASSQGPGQGTWEQYF
TGCGCCAGCAGCCAGGGCCCGGGACAGGGGACTTGGGAGCAGTACTTC
>TRBV7-8|NA|TRBJ2-1|TRBD2
CASSLALTSAYNEQFF
TGTGCCAGCAGCTTAGCGTTGACTAGCGCTTACAATGAGCAGTTCTTC
>TRBV5-5|NA|TRBJ1-1|TRBD1
CASSSTGGSNTEAFF
TGTGCCAGCAGCTCGACAGGGGGCTCCAACACTGAAGCTTTCTTT
>TRBV4-3|NA|TRBJ2-2|TRBD2
CASSQDLPSGGTGELFF
TGCGCCAGCAGCCAAGATTTGCCTAGCGGGGGCACCGGGGAGCTGTTTTTT
>TRBV6-1|NA|TRBJ1-2|NA
CASSELVGGLANYGYTF
TGTGCCAGCAGTGAATTGGTGGGTGGATTGGCTAACTATGGCTACACCTTC
>TRBV10-3|NA|TRBJ1-3|NA
CAISEPTTGPTIYF
TGTGCCATCAGTGAGCCCACCACCGGGCCCACCATATATTTT
>TRBV28|NA|TRBJ2-1|NA
CASTNGLANEQFF
TGTGCCAGCACGAATGGACTGGCTAATGAGCAGTTCTTC
>TRBV29-1|once|TRBJ2-1|TRBD2
CSVGLGLNEQFF
TGCAGCGTGGGACTAGGATTGAATGAGCAGTTCTTC
>TRBV7-9|NA|TRBJ1-6|TRBD1
CASSTSGTGFVSPLHF
TGTGCCAGCAGTACGTCCGGGACAGGGTTTGTTTCACCCCTCCACTTT
>TRBV5-1|NA|TRBJ2-7|NA
CASSLAVFYEQYF
TGCGCCAGCAGCTTGGCGGTTTTCTACGAGCAGTACTTC
>TRBV2|NA|TRBJ1-1|TRBD1
CASSEGQGVGWNTEAFF
TGTGCCAGCAGTGAAGGGCAGGGGGTAGGATGGAACACTGAAGCTTTCTTT
>TRBV27|once|TRBJ1-3|TRBD1
CASSYQGAGDTIYF
TGTGCCAGCAGTTATCAGGGGGCGGGGGACACCATATATTTT
>TRBV7-8|NA|TRBJ2-7|NA
CASSSRPPSYEQYF
TGTGCCAGCAGCTCCCGCCCCCCAAGCTACGAGCAGTACTTC